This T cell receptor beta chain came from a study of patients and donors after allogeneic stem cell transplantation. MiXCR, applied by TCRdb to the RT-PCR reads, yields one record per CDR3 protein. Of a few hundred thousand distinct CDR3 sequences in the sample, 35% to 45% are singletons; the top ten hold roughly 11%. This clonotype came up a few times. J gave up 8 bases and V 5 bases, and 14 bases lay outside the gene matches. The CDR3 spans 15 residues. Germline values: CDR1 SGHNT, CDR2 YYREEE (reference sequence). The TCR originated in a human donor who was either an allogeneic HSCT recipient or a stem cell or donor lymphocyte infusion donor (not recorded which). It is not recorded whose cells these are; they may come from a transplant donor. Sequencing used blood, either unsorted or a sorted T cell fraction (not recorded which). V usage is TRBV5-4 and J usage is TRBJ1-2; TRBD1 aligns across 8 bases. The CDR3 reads CASSRPTGVSRGYTF. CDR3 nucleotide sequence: TGTGCCAGCAGTCGCCCGACAGGGGTCTCGAGAGGCTACACCTTC.